This is a list of T cell receptor beta chains from one sample in a study of blood T cell repertoires in COVID-19. The method was immunoSEQ multiplex PCR; TCRdb's version includes in-frame clones alone and lacks a portion of them. Of over 300,000 clones in the sample, approximately 90% were seen once. The material sequenced was PBMCs or T cells enriched from blood (not recorded which). Receptors originate from a woman aged 18-29 years who had recovered from COVID-19. Both conserved end residues are part of each CDR3. D genes are given only for firm matches. Clone size is shown for a subset of rows, as once, few, many or a class of expanded clone.

-,TRBV5-1,TRBJ1-2,-,TGCGCCAGCAGCTTCCAAGACAGAAACTATGGCTACACCTTC,CASSFQDRNYGYTF
-,TRBV4-1,TRBJ1-1,-,TGCGCCAGCAGCCCCCGGGACACCCTGAACACTGAAGCTTTCTTT,CASSPRDTLNTEAFF
-,TRBV7-9,TRBJ2-1,TRBD2,TGTGCCAGCAGTCTTTGGACTAGCGGGGGGGCTGCAGGTGAGCAGTTCTTC,CASSLWTSGGAAGEQFF
-,TRBV18,TRBJ2-6,-,TGTGCCAGCTCCCTCGGCGCTACAGGGACTGGGGCCAACGTCCTGACTTTC,CASSLGATGTGANVLTF
once,TRBV5-8,TRBJ2-7,TRBD1,TGTGCCAGCAGCTCCCACCGGGACAGAGGCTACGAGCAGTACTTC,CASSSHRDRGYEQYF
-,TRBV30,TRBJ1-1,-,TGTGCCTGGGATAAGGGAGACGCTGAAGCTTTCTTT,CAWDKGDAEAFF
-,TRBV5-5,TRBJ2-7,TRBD2,TGTGCCAGCAGTCACAGCGCCCTTAGCGGGAGTAGCTACGAGCAGTACTTC,CASSHSALSGSSYEQYF
-,TRBV30,TRBJ2-2,-,TGTGCCGGGGAAACTCTAAACACCGGGGAGCTGTTTTTT,CAGETLNTGELFF
-,TRBV5-4,TRBJ2-1,TRBD1,TGTGCCAGCAGCTTTGCGGGGACAGGGATATACAATGAGCAGTTCTTC,CASSFAGTGIYNEQFF
-,TRBV28,TRBJ1-2,TRBD1,TGTGCCAGCAGCCTCACAGGGGGCCAGAACTATGGCTACACCTTC,CASSLTGGQNYGYTF
once,TRBV5-1,TRBJ2-7,TRBD1,TGCGCCAGCAGCTTGGGCGGGACAGGGACCTACGAGCAGTACTTC,CASSLGGTGTYEQYF
-,TRBV27,TRBJ2-7,-,TGTGCCAGCAGTTTAACAGACGGCTCCTACGAGCAGTACTTC,CASSLTDGSYEQYF
-,TRBV5-1,TRBJ2-5,TRBD1,TGCGCCAGCAGCGGAGCGGCAGGGGGCGTTAATGGAGAGACCCAGTACTTC,CASSGAAGGVNGETQYF
-,TRBV27,TRBJ1-4,-,TGTGCCAGCTGGGGCAGTAGCGGGGAAAAACTGTTTTTT,CASWGSSGEKLFF
-,TRBV27,TRBJ2-7,TRBD2,TGTGCCAGCAGTTGGATAGCGGGAGGGACCTACGAGCAGTACTTC,CASSWIAGGTYEQYF
-,TRBV5-4,TRBJ2-7,TRBD1,TGTGCCAGCAGCCCACAGGGGTACGAGCAGTACTTC,CASSPQGYEQYF
-,TRBV18,TRBJ1-5,-,TGTGCCAGCTCACCACCCGGACAAGTGTCCAATCAGCCCCAGCATTTT,CASSPPGQVSNQPQHF
-,TRBV12-3/TRBV12-4,TRBJ2-3,-,TGTGCCAGCGGGCCTGGAACAGATACGCAGTATTTT,CASGPGTDTQYF
-,TRBV9,TRBJ2-3,-,TGTGCCAGCAGCGTAGTAAGCGCAGATACGCAGTATTTT,CASSVVSADTQYF
-,TRBV28,TRBJ1-2,TRBD1,TGTGCCAGCAGCTACACAGGGGGTAACTATGGCTACACCTTC,CASSYTGGNYGYTF
-,TRBV10-3,TRBJ1-2,TRBD1,TGTGCCATCAGGAAGGGACAGGGAGACTATGGCTACACCTTC,CAIRKGQGDYGYTF
-,TRBV5-4,TRBJ2-1,-,TGTGCCAGCAGCTTGGGGGTAGCGGAGCAGTTCTTC,CASSLGVAEQFF
-,TRBV30,TRBJ1-1,-,TGTGCCTGGGACGTCACTGGAGACACTGAAGCTTTCTTT,CAWDVTGDTEAFF
-,TRBV19,TRBJ1-4,-,TGTGCCAGTAGTTTGGACAACCTTAATGAAAAACTGTTTTTT,CASSLDNLNEKLFF
-,TRBV29-1,TRBJ2-7,TRBD1,TGCAGCGCATGGGACAGGGATTCCTACGAGCAGTACTTC,CSAWDRDSYEQYF